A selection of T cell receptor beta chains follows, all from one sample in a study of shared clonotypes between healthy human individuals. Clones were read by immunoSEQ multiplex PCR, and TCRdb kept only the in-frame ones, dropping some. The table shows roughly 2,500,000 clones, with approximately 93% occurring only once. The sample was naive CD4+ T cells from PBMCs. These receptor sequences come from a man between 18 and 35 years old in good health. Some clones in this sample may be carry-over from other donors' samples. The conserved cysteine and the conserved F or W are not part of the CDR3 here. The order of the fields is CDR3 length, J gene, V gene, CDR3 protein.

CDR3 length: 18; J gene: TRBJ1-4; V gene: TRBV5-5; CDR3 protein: ASSPRVRSDLVGQNEKLF
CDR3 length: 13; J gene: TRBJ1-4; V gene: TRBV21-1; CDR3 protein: ASSKVGQGSEKLF
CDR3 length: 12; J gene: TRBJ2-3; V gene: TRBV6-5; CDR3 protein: ASWGRRDTDTQY
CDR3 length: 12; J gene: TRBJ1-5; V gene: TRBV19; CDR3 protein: ASSSTRSNQPQH
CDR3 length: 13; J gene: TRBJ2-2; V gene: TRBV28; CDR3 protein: ASSLLGPLTGELF
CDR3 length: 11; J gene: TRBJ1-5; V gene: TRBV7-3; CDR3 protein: ASSLDRNQPQH
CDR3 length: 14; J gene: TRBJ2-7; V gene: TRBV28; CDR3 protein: ASSLGGGGYSYEQY
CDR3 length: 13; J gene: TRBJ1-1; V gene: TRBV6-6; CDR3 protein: ASSYQGARSTEAF
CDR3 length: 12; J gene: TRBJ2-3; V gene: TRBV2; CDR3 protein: ASARGGGSDTQY
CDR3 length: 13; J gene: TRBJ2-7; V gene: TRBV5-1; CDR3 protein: ASGRSWGDQYEQY
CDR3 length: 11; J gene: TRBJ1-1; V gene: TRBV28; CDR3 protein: ASSRVIDTEAF
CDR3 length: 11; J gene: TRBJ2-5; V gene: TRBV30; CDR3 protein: AGSAGYQETQY
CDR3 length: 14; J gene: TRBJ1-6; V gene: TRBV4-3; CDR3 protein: ASSQVGTGVGSPLH